These 9 T cell receptor beta chains were sequenced from one sample in a study of cytomegalovirus exposure and HLA in healthy donors. Vbeta (60) and Jbeta (13) primers were used in the PCR. Libraries were prepared by immunoSEQ multiplex PCR; TCRdb keeps only in-frame clonotypes and omits some of them. Here the sample spans hundreds of thousands of clones, 83% being singletons. What was sequenced was PBMCs. The receptors were gathered from a girl aged 5 to 17 in good health and CMV-seronegative.

This clone was seen only a few times. V is TRBV30 and J is TRBJ1-2; D ambiguous. The V gene's germline CDR1 is GTSNPN and CDR2 SVGIG (reference sequence). The ends were cut back, 1 base at V and 5 bases at J, with 17 bases in the middle. This CDR3 has 15 residues. The CDR3 DNA follows: TGTGCCTGGAGTGGAATGCACGGGAGGGCTTATGGCTACACCTTC. It codes for CAWSGMHGRAYGYTF.

The chain couples TRBV18 to TRBJ1-1; the D gene is possibly TRBD1 (5 bases). The CDR3 contains 17 residues. Germline V gives CDR1 KGHSH, CDR2 LQKENI. V lost 6 bases and J 1 base, leaving 21 bases between the germline ends. The CDR3 nucleotides are TGTGCCAGCTCCCTGTGGGGCAGCAGCATATCGAACACTGAAGCTTTCTTT. Protein: CASSLWGSSISNTEAFF.

The chain joins TRBV15 to TRBJ2-1; 15 nucleotides line up with TRBD2. Germline assignment: CDR1 LNHNV and CDR2 YYDKDF (reference sequence). There are 15 residues in the CDR3. With V trimmed by 8 bases and J by 7 bases, 6 bases remained unmatched. CDR3 amino acids: CATRGLAGGYNEQFF. The CDR3 DNA sequence: TGTGCCACCCGTGGACTAGCGGGAGGGTATAATGAGCAGTTCTTC.

The V call is TRBV23-1, the J call TRBJ2-7; D call uncertain. TRBV23-1 is an ORF, and what it does is uncertain. The CDR3 runs to 11 residues. V lost 10 bases to trimming and J lost 3 bases, with 10 bases between them. CDR3: CATFLFYEQYF. DNA for the CDR3: TGCGCCACGTTCCTCTTCTACGAGCAGTACTTC.

The chain couples TRBV5-1 to TRBJ2-7; TRBD2 agrees at 8 bases. The CDR3 covers 14 residues. Germline lookup yields CDR1 SGHRS and CDR2 YFSETQ. V lost 4 bases, J lost 3 bases, and 6 bases stayed unmatched. CDR3 protein: CASSLASGLYEQYF. CDR3 in DNA: TGCGCCAGCAGCCTGGCTAGCGGGCTCTACGAGCAGTACTTC.

The chain uses TRBV5-1 and TRBJ1-1; 8 bases agree with TRBD1. CDR1 and CDR2 (germline): SGHRS, YFSETQ. This CDR3 region has 19 residues. Trimming removed 3 bases from V and 3 bases from J; junction bases left unmatched: 19. CDR3 sequence: CASSSEIAGGVAMDTEAFF. CDR3 nucleotides: TGCGCCAGCAGCTCCGAGATCGCAGGGGGCGTAGCGATGGACACTGAAGCTTTCTTT.

For the CDR3, the DNA is TGTGCCAGCAGCTTGCGACAGTTAGCCAAAAACATTCAGTACTTC. Translated: CASSLRQLAKNIQYF. This chain uses TRBV5-6 with TRBJ2-4, with D perhaps TRBD1 (5 bases). The CDR3 loop spans 15 amino acids. From germline, CDR1 is SGHDT and CDR2 YYEEEE. The V end lost 1 base, the J end lost 0 bases, and 8 bases lay between the germline ends.

V gene TRBV7-9 combines with J gene TRBJ2-1; possibly TRBD2 for D (6 bases). This CDR3 comprises 15 residues. V was shortened by 4 bases and J by 7 bases, with 17 bases between the two germline ends. Germline lookup yields CDR1 SEHNR and CDR2 FQNEAQ (reference sequence). CDR3 sequence reads: CASSSVTRTGNEQFF. The CDR3, as DNA: TGTGCCAGCAGCTCTGTGACTAGAACGGGTAATGAGCAGTTCTTC. Based on the CDR3 plus reference TRBV7-9 and TRBJ2-1, the full variable domain is DTGVSQNPRHKITKRGQNVTFRCDPISEHNRLYWYRQTLGQGPEFLTYFQNEAQLEKSRLLSDRFSAERPKGSFSTLEIQRTEQGDSAMYLCASSSVTRTGNEQFFGPGTRLTVL.

This chain joins TRBV5-1 and TRBJ2-3; a weak D match, TRBD1 (6 bases). Trimming removed 5 bases at V and 3 bases at J, with 16 bases between. Germline V CDR1 and CDR2: SGHRS, YFSETQ. CDR3 length: 15 residues. The CDR3 loop reads CASRAGLQGTDTQYF. The CDR3, as DNA: TGCGCCAGCAGGGCAGGACTCCAGGGGACAGATACGCAGTATTTT.